This TCR beta chain was sequenced during a study of shared clonotypes between healthy human individuals (dated by TCRdb to 2018 to 2020). The study in broad terms: A couple of women and a few men aged 18 to 49 years were included in the cohort. For each donor, CD4 naive and CD4 memory were each run on three plates, CD8 naive on two plates, and CD8 memory on one plate. To estimate repertoire size and how much clonotypes are shared between individuals, the study performed deep sequencing of blood TCR repertoires from roughly five healthy adults. To increase sequencing depth and limit assay-specific biases, TCR repertoire library preparation and sequencing were carried out by different laboratories using diverse techniques. Each donor's leukapheresis produced roughly between roughly 0.9 and 8.9 billion PBMCs. Overall study outcomes, separate from this receptor: Sharing across several donors was observed for 4.5% to 6.5% of naive CD4, about 3.2% of naive CD8, around 2.5% of memory CD4, and about 0.39% of memory CD8 clonotypes. Naive subsets generally had larger estimated clonotype richness than memory subsets. Compared with non-shared clonotypes, the clonotypes found in all four sorted-subset donors had higher generation probabilities. Sampling was restricted to blood, and TCR repertoires in tissues likely differ from the TCR repertoires found in blood. The small number of donors limited the genetic and exposure-history diversity represented. Rarefaction of sorted-subset datasets indicated incomplete sequencing despite the large sequencing depth. Based on pairwise subsampling, the degree of clonotype sharing among donors was expected to be affected by sequencing depth.

Germline trimming amounts to 5 bases on V and 6 bases on J, with 10 as the count of junction bases outside the gene matches. From the cysteine through the phenylalanine, the CDR3 covers 13 amino acids. The kept DNA is CDR3 alone, 39 bases in frame from the first base. Via the germline V gene (reference sequence), CDR1 is GTSNPN and CDR2 SVGIG. About this clone: No cognate antigen has been identified for it. The record has no base qualities; no much larger clone is one base away.

Donors were healthy HIV-negative adults with no recently reported acute infections or vaccinations. Every donor was a Caucasian adult residing in Nashville, Tennessee, USA. CD4+ T cells were enriched by magnetic negative selection; naive cells were then positively selected on CD45RA, and the negative fraction formed the memory subset. Blood was collected by leukapheresis, and PBMCs were isolated by Ficoll-Histopaque density gradient centrifugation and then cryopreserved in liquid nitrogen vapor phase. Analytical flow cytometry was used to check the purity and quantity of each magnetically sorted T cell population. From each sorted fraction, genomic DNA was isolated and quantified by UV absorbance on a Nanodrop 2000c. Using the deep immunoSEQ assay, multiplex PCR amplified TCR CDR3 regions from genomic DNA. Extracted genomic DNA from each cell subset was spread evenly across all wells of several immunoSEQ 96-well plates, with each plate serving as a replicate. For sorted subsets, each replicate PCR was loaded with roughly 0.2 ug genomic DNA, equivalent to approximately 27,000 T cell genomes. The purified libraries were quantified using a Qubit 3.0 fluorometer, sized with a Bioanalyzer 2100, and then quantified again using the KAPA Library Quantification kit. Each immunoSEQ 96-well plate was sequenced on its own single-read 150-cycle Illumina NextSeq 550 flow cell. For the original study's pipeline: Because only junctional sequences without quality scores were contained in the immunoSEQ output, filtering matching that applied to full-length reads could not be performed. To assign V/J genes and CDR3, sequences were annotated against IMGT germline references using PyIR, a Python wrapper for IgBLAST v1.9. Reads were filtered out if the reads had weak V/J assignments (E-value above 1e-6), no CDR3, stop codons, out-of-frame junctions, or ambiguous translated residues. V3J clonotypes were defined by identical inferred V gene, J gene, and CDR3 amino acid sequence. Percentage overlap between repertoires was calculated by dividing the number of shared unique clonotypes by the size of the smaller repertoire. Repertoire richness was assessed with RTK rarefaction, the Chao1 estimator, and Recon v2.1 estimates of unobserved clonotypes. Generation probabilities for all TCRbeta clonotypes obtained by the gDNA method from a few donors were computed using OLGA. In TCRdb, the immuneACCESS table is reduced to in-frame sequences with V and J assigned. These tables do not hold every clone; where another copy was compared, an unresolved V gene accounts for under half, and the others remain unexplained. V and J calls and clone size are given by that table; D and trimming were obtained from the DNA. The sample table shows some 2.1 million clones, and about 95% are seen once. Of the sample, under 0.15% is held by the ten largest clones.

The rearrangement combines TRBV30 with TRBJ2-7, with 7 central nucleotides matching TRBD2. The TCR was taken from a man younger than 35 in good health. What was sequenced was naive CD4+ T cells sorted from blood. The cell subset or site label, read with the paper, signifies: CD45RA+ positively selected. In nucleotide form, the sequence is TGTGCCTGGGAAAGCGGGACGCGAGGCGAGCAGTACTTC. Its translation is CAWESGTRGEQYF.